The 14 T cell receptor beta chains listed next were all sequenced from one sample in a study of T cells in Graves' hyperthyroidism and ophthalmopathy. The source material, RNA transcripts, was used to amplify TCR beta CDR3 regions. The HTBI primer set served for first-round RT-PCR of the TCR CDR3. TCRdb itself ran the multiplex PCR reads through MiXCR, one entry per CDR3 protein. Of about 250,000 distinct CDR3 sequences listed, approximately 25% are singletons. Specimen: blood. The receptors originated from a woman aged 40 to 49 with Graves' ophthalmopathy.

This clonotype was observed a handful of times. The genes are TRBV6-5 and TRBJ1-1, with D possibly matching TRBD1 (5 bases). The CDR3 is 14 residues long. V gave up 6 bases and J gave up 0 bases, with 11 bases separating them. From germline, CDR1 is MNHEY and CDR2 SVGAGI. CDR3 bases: TGTGCCAGCAGCTACAGGAACCTGAACACTGAAGCTTTCTTT. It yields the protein CASSYRNLNTEAFF.

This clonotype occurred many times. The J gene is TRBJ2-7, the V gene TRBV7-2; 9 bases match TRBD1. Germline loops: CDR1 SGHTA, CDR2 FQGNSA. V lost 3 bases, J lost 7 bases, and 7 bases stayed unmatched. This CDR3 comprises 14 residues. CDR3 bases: TGTGCCAGCAGCTTGACAGGGGGGGTTAGGGAGCAGTACTTC. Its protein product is CASSLTGGVREQYF.

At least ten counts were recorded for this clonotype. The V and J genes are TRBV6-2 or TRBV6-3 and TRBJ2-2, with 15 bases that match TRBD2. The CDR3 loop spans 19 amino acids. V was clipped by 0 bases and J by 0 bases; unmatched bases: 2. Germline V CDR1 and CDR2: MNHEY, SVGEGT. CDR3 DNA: TGTGCCAGCAGTTACTCCGGACTAGCGGGAGGGCCGAACACCGGGGAGCTGTTTTTT. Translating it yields CASSYSGLAGGPNTGELFF.

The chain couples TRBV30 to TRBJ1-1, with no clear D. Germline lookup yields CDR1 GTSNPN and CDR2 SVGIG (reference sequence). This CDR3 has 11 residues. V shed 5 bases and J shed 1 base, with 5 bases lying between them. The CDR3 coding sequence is TGTGCCTGGGGCGAGAACACTGAAGCTTTCTTT. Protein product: CAWGENTEAFF.

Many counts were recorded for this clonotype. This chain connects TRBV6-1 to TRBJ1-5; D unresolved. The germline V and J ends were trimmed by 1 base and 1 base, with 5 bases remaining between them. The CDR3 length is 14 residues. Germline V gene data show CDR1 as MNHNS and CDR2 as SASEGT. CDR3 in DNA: TGTGCCAGCAGTGAAGTCCGCAGCAATCAGCCCCAGCATTTT. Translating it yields CASSEVRSNQPQHF.

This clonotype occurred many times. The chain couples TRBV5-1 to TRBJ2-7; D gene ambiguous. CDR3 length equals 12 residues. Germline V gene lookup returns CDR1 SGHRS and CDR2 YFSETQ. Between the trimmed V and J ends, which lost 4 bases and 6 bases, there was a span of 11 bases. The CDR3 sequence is CASSPGRSEQYF. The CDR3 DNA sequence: TGCGCCAGCAGCCCCGGGCGGTCCGAGCAGTACTTC.

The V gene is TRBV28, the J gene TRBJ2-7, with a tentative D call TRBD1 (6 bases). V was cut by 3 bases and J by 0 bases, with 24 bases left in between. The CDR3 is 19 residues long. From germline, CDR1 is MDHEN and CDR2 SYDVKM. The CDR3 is CASSLRGRAGGYTSYEQYF. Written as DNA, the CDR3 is TGTGCCAGCAGTTTGCGCGGCAGGGCTGGGGGCTACACCTCCTACGAGCAGTACTTC. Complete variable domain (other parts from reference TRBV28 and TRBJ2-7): DVKVTQSSRYLVKRTGEKVFLECVQDMDHENMFWYRQDPGLGLRLIYFSYDVKMKEKGDIPEGYSVSREKKERFSLILESASTNQTSMYLCASSLRGRAGGYTSYEQYFGPGTRLTVT.

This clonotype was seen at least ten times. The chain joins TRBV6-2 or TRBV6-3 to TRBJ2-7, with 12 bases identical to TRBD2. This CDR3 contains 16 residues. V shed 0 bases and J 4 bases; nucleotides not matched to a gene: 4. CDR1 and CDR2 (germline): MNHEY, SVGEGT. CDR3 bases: TGTGCCAGCAGTTACTCCCCGACTAGCGGGAGTTACGAGCAGTACTTC. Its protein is CASSYSPTSGSYEQYF.

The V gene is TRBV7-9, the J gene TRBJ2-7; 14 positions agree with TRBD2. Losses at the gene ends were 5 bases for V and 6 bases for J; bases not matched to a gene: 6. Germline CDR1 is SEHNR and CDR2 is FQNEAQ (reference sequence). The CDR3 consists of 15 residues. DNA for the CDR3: TGTGCCAGCAGCAGACTAGCGGGAGGGCCGGGCGAGCAGTACTTC. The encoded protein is CASSRLAGGPGEQYF.

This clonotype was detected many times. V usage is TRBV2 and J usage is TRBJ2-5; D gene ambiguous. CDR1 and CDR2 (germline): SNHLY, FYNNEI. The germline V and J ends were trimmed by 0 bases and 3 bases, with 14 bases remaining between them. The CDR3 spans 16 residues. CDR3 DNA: TGTGCCAGCAGTGAAGCTGTCTTGGGCCAGGAAGAGACCCAGTACTTC. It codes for CASSEAVLGQEETQYF.

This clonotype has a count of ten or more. The CDR3 sequence: CASSQSWATRNEQYF. The CDR3 region has the DNA TGTGCCAGCAGCCAATCGTGGGCAACGAGGAACGAGCAGTACTTC. The rearrangement uses TRBV16 and TRBJ2-7; the D is unclear. Germline V gives CDR1 KGHSY, CDR2 FQNENV. CDR3 size: 15 residues. V was cut by 0 bases and J by 5 bases, with 14 bases left in between.

CDR3 protein: CASSPRGHAGNTIYF. CDR3 sequence (DNA): TGTGCCAGCAGCCCACGAGGACACGCTGGAAACACCATATATTTT. The gene calls are TRBV6-1 and TRBJ1-3; weak D call: TRBD1 (5 bases). This CDR3 contains 15 residues. V lost 6 bases, J lost 2 bases, and 14 bases lay in between. Germline V CDR1 and CDR2: MNHNS, SASEGT.

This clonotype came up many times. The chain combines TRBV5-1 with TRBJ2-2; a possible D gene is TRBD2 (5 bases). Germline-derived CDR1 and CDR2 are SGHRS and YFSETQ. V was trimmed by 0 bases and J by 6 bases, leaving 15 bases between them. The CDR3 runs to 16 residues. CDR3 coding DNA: TGCGCCAGCAGCTTGGCCGTGGGGTCCGGGGCCGGGGAGCTGTTTTTT. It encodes CASSLAVGSGAGELFF. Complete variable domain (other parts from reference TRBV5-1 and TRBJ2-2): KAGVTQTPRYLIKTRGQQVTLSCSPISGHRSVSWYQQTPGQGLQFLFEYFSETQRNKGNFPGRFSGRQFSNSRSEMNVSTLELGDSALYLCASSLAVGSGAGELFFGEGSRLTVL.

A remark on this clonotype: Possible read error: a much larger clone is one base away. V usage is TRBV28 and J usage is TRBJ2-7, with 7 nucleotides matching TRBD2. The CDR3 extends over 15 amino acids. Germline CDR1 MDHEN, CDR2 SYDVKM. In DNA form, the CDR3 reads TGTGCCAGCAGCTGGCCGTCAGCGGGGTTCTACGAGCAGCACTTC. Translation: CASSWPSAGFYEQHF.